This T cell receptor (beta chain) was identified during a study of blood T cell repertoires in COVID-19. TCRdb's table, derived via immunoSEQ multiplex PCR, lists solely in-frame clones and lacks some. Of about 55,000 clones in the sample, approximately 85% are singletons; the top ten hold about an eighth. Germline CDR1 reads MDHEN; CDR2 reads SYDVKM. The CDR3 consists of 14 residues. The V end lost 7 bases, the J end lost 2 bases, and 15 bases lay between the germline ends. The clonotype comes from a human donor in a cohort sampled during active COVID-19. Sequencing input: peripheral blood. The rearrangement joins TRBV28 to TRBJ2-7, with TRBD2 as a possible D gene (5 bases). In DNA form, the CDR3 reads TGTGCCAGCACCCTTAGGACTCCTGCCTACGAGCAGTACTTC. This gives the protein CASTLRTPAYEQYF.